This record covers a single T cell receptor (beta chain). Its antigen is still unknown. No qualities accompany the bases; no much larger clone lies one base away. The donors were healthy, HIV-negative adults who had no recently reported acute infections or vaccinations. Every donor was a Caucasian adult living in Nashville, Tennessee, USA. CD4+ T cells were enriched by magnetic negative selection; naive cells were then positively selected on CD45RA, and the negative fraction formed the memory subset. After blood collection by leukapheresis, PBMCs were isolated using Ficoll-Histopaque density gradient centrifugation and then cryopreserved in the vapor phase of liquid nitrogen. Analytical flow cytometry was used to check the purity and quantity of each magnetically sorted T cell population. Genomic DNA was isolated from each sorted fraction and quantified by UV absorbance on a Nanodrop 2000c. These data come from a study of shared clonotypes between healthy human individuals (dated by TCRdb to the early 2020s). Describing the broader study: Three men and two women, aged 18 to 49 years, made up the cohort. For each donor, three plates each were used for CD4 naive and CD4 memory, two plates were used for CD8 naive, and one plate was used for CD8 memory. The study deeply sequenced blood TCR repertoires of about 5 healthy adults to estimate repertoire size and the extent of clonotype sharing between individuals. Different laboratories and diverse techniques were used to prepare libraries and sequence TCR repertoires, to increase sequencing depth and limit assay-specific biases. Leukapheresis yielded between about 0.9 and 9 billion PBMCs per donor.

Using the deep immunoSEQ assay, multiplex PCR amplified TCR CDR3 regions from genomic DNA. Extracted genomic DNA from each cell subset was distributed evenly across all wells of several immunoSEQ 96-well plates, and each plate was treated as a replicate. For sorted subsets, each replicate PCR was loaded with roughly 190 ng genomic DNA, equivalent to 30,000 or so T cell genomes. The purified libraries were quantified using a Qubit 3.0 fluorometer, sized with a Bioanalyzer 2100, and then quantified again using the KAPA Library Quantification kit. Every immunoSEQ 96-well plate was sequenced on a dedicated single-read 150-cycle Illumina NextSeq 550 flow cell. In the authors' own workflow: Because the immunoSEQ output held only junctional sequences and lacked quality scores, the filtering could not match the filtering applied to full-length reads. Sequences were annotated with PyIR, a Python wrapper for IgBLAST v1.9, and V/J genes and CDR3 were assigned using IMGT germline references. Reads were filtered out if the reads had weak V/J assignments (E-value above 1e-6), no CDR3, stop codons, out-of-frame junctions, or ambiguous translated residues. A V3J clonotype was defined by an identical inferred V gene, J gene, and CDR3 amino acid sequence. The percentage overlap between two repertoires was calculated by dividing the number of shared unique clonotypes by the size of the smaller repertoire. Richness of each repertoire was evaluated using RTK rarefaction, the Chao1 estimator, and Recon v2.1 estimates of unobserved clonotypes. Generation probabilities were computed with OLGA for all TCRbeta clonotypes obtained by the gDNA method from several donors. Held by TCRdb, this immuneACCESS table contains in-frame sequences only and omits some clones. Under half of the omission traces to an unresolved V gene where checked; the cause of the rest is unknown. For V, J and clone size, that table is used; D and trimming come from the DNA. The sample table lists roughly 680,000 clones, 55% to 80% of them with a count of one. The top ten constitute 1.8% of the sample.

Study-wide conclusions, independent of this receptor: Higher generation probabilities were observed for clonotypes shared by all four sorted-subset donors than for non-shared clonotypes. Based on pairwise subsampling, the degree of clonotype sharing among donors was expected to be affected by sequencing depth. Sampling was restricted to blood, and TCR repertoires in tissue are likely to differ from TCR repertoires in blood. Sharing across four donors was observed for 4.5% to 6.5% of naive CD4, 3% to 4% of naive CD8, 2.3% of memory CD4, and about 0.4% of memory CD8 clonotypes. Incomplete sequencing was indicated by rarefaction of sorted-subset datasets, despite the large sequencing depth. Naive subsets generally had larger estimated clonotype richness than memory subsets did. Because the study included a small number of donors, the genetic and exposure-history diversity represented was limited.

The CDR3 contains 12 residues, cysteine and phenylalanine counted. Kept here is only the CDR3 DNA, which spans 36 bases and is read in frame from base 1. From the germline V gene, CDR1 is SGHNT and CDR2 is YENEEA. V is clipped by 5 bases and J by 9 bases, and the sequence between their germline boundaries is 12 bases long. Sequencing was performed on memory CD4+ T cells sorted from blood. The cell subset or site label on this specimen signifies: CD45RA-negative fraction. Recombination connected TRBV11-3 to TRBJ2-3; no D gene is confidently identified. The origin of this receptor is a woman aged 25 to 45 in good health. The CDR3 here reads CASSPYADTQYF. The DNA sequence is TGTGCCAGCAGCCCTTATGCCGACACGCAGTATTTT.